This T cell receptor beta chain was identified during a study of shared clonotypes between healthy human individuals. Profiled with immunoSEQ multiplex PCR; TCRdb holds only in-frame clones, not every one. The sample contains roughly 2.2 million clones, less than 95% of which appear only once. CDR1 and CDR2 (germline): KGHSH, LQKENI. V trimming: 4 bases; J trimming: 2 bases; junction bases outside the gene matches: 2. The CDR3 contains 16 residues. Material for sequencing was naive CD4+ T cells from PBMCs. Subset meaning: CD45RA+ positively selected. The chain employs TRBV18 and TRBJ2-1, with 13 bases aligning to TRBD2. This TCR was sampled from a man aged 18 to 30 in good health. Some clones in this sample may be carry-over from other donors' samples. Written as DNA, the CDR3 is TGTGCCAGCTCACAAGGGACTAGCGGGGCCTACAATGAGCAGTTCTTC. This translates into CASSQGTSGAYNEQFF.